The 6 T cell receptor beta chains below all came from one sample that was sequenced in a study of T-cell memory formation after mild COVID-19. MiXCR was run by TCRdb on the 5' RACE reads, yielding one entry per CDR3 protein. The sample contains 350,000 or so distinct CDR3 sequences, over 20% of which appear only once. The sample was PBMCs or a T cell subset sorted from them (not recorded which). These receptors originate from an adult woman who had mild COVID-19 (a few samples of this study predate the infection). Cell type and time point are not known.

The V gene is TRBV30, the J gene TRBJ2-7; TRBD1 might be the D (5 bases). CDR1 and CDR2 from the germline V gene are GTSNPN and SVGIG (reference sequence). V was cut by 2 bases and J by 5 bases, with 10 bases left in between. CDR3 length: 12 residues. CDR3 in amino acids: CAWSPGRDEQYF. CDR3 sequence (DNA): TGTGCCTGGAGTCCCGGCAGGGACGAGCAGTACTTC.

This clonotype was detected only a few times. The chain combines TRBV3-1 with TRBJ1-6; 7 bases align to TRBD1. Trimming removed 6 bases from V and 6 bases from J; junction bases left unmatched: 8. The CDR3 sequence is 15 residues long. Germline V lookup: CDR1 LGHDT, CDR2 YNNKEL (reference sequence). The chain's CDR3 is CASRPPGQLNSPLHF. The CDR3 DNA follows: TGTGCCAGCAGACCTCCGGGACAGCTTAATTCACCCCTCCACTTT.

The chain is built from TRBV7-9 and TRBJ1-4; 9 bases align to TRBD1. The V gene's germline CDR1 is SEHNR and CDR2 FQNEAQ (reference sequence). The CDR3 is 15 residues long. Trimming removed 0 bases from V and 7 bases from J; junction bases left unmatched: 3. Here the CDR3 reads CASSLATGGGEKLFF. The CDR3 DNA is TGTGCCAGCAGCTTAGCGACAGGGGGAGGTGAAAAACTGTTTTTT.

This chain uses TRBV12-3 or TRBV12-4 with TRBJ1-2; possibly TRBD1 for D (6 bases). Trimming stripped 4 bases from V and 7 bases from J, with 13 bases between. This CDR3 spans 13 amino acids. CDR3 nucleotides: TGTGCCAGCAGTTCTACAGGGCATAGTGGCTACACCTTC. Its protein product is CASSSTGHSGYTF.

This clonotype was recorded a few times. This rearrangement joins TRBV12-3 or TRBV12-4 to TRBJ1-5; TRBD1 is a possible D gene (6 bases). Trimming removed 8 bases at V and 6 bases at J, with 14 bases between. This CDR3 comprises 13 residues. CDR3 amino acids: CASRGGGGQPQHF. The DNA for the CDR3 is TGTGCCAGCCGAGGAGGGGGTGGTCAGCCCCAGCATTTT.

The table lists this clonotype with a few counts. V usage is TRBV2 and J usage is TRBJ2-7; 7 bases agree with TRBD2. Germline CDR1 is SNHLY and CDR2 is FYNNEI. Germline trimming cut 7 bases from V and 5 bases from J; bases unmatched to any gene: 8. The CDR3 is made up of 13 amino acids. DNA for the CDR3: TGTGCCAGCACCGGACTAAGCGGGAACGAGCAGTACTTC. It is translated as CASTGLSGNEQYF.